The entry below gives a single TCR beta chain sequence along with its context. The antigen is not known. Germline CDR1 reads LGHNA; CDR2 reads YNFKEQ. The germline V and J ends were trimmed by 4 bases and 2 bases, with 10 bases remaining between them. This CDR3 region has 14 residues. This sample was taken from a study of cytomegalovirus exposure and HLA in healthy donors. The wider study: Falling in the Caucasian-associated ancestry cluster were 80% to 90% of 398 genotyped donors. Findings and limits, study-wide: As a later analysis revealed, the rate of TCR association differed by HLA locus, with DRB1 most and HLA-C fewest. Most TCR sequences were seen very rarely across donors, but some public TCRs occurred in many.

The PCR used 60 Vbeta and 13 Jbeta primers. The data were produced by immunoSEQ multiplex PCR, yet TCRdb's version contains in-frame clones alone and is incomplete. The top ten hold 6% to 8.5% of the sample, which has some 150,000 clones, around 60% seen once. J is TRBJ2-3 and V is TRBV4-2; no reliable D call. Sequenced material: PBMCs. This clonotype was sampled from a woman aged 60-70 years in good health and CMV-seropositive. CDR3 protein: CASSLQTHTDTQYF. In DNA form, the CDR3 reads TGTGCCAGCAGCCTGCAAACACACACAGATACGCAGTATTTT.